The subject of this entry is one T cell receptor (beta chain). This record comes from a study of regulatory T cells in long-lasting Graves disease. The time point is: persistent/refractory GD, antithyroid drugs over 5 years with positive TRAb. PBMC-extracted RNA yielded the TCR library. Arm-PCR of CDR3 regions with iRepertoire HTBI primers generated TCR beta libraries. From the multiplex PCR reads, TCRdb called clonotypes with MiXCR, one entry per CDR3 protein. This table has 700,000 or so distinct CDR3 sequences, about 32% appearing once. Looked up from germline, CDR1 is MNHEY and CDR2 is SMNVEV (reference sequence). The V end lost 2 bases, the J end lost 3 bases, and 7 bases lay between the germline ends. The CDR3 contains 13 residues.

The starting material was peripheral blood mononuclear cells (PBMCs), obtained when the disease was refractory, from a patient treated with antithyroid drugs. This chain uses TRBV27 with TRBJ1-1; D is ambiguous. This TCR was recovered from a female donor with Graves disease. CDR3 amino acids: CASSLMVYTEAFF. CDR3 in DNA: TGTGCCAGCAGTTTAATGGTTTACACTGAAGCTTTCTTT.